The present T cell receptor (beta chain) was sequenced within a study of T cells after yellow fever vaccination. TCRdb re-derived calls from the 5' RACE reads in MiXCR, one entry per CDR3 protein. Of a few hundred thousand distinct CDR3 sequences in the sample, 3.5% to 4.5% were seen once. The CDR3 extends over 15 amino acids. CDR1 is SGHRS and CDR2 is YFSETQ in the germline V gene. The V and J ends lost 5 bases and 0 bases, in that order; junction bases with no gene match: 4. This clonotype has at least ten counts. This clonotype was obtained from a man younger than 35 who received the YFV17D yellow fever vaccine. The sample consisted of PBMCs, taken 15 days after the yellow fever booster vaccination. This sequence joins TRBV5-1 and TRBJ2-1, with 8 bases aligning to TRBD1. The CDR3 sequence is CASSSGQASYNEQFF. In nucleotides, the CDR3 is TGCGCCAGCAGTTCGGGACAGGCCTCCTACAATGAGCAGTTCTTC.